This T cell receptor (beta chain) was captured by sequencing in a study of a mutant IDH1 vaccine in newly diagnosed glioma. Study context: Vaccines began 4-6 weeks after radiotherapy alone, or with temozolomide cycles.

Time point specified: week 23, last vaccination. Vaccinated patients received 300 ug of mutant IDH1 20-mer peptide per dose, with topical imiquimod. As for this clone: Its target is unknown.

Produced via immunoSEQ multiplex PCR; TCRdb's table is partial and in-frame only. The sample carries fewer than 45,000 clones, more than 85% recorded once. The V segment lost 2 bases and the J segment 5 bases; nucleotides outside the gene matches: 13. Germline CDR1 and CDR2: LNHNV and YYDKDF (reference sequence). CDR3 length: 19 amino acids. The sequences come from PBMCs, collected from a glioma patient whose treatment included an IDH1 peptide vaccine. The sequence came from a man aged 45-65 years with glioma. The chain has TRBV15 and TRBJ2-5; 14 bases align to TRBD2. For the CDR3, the DNA is TGTGCCACCAGCAGAAAGGGACTAGCGGGAGCCAAGAATCGGGAGACCCAGTACTTC. Its translation: CATSRKGLAGAKNRETQYF.